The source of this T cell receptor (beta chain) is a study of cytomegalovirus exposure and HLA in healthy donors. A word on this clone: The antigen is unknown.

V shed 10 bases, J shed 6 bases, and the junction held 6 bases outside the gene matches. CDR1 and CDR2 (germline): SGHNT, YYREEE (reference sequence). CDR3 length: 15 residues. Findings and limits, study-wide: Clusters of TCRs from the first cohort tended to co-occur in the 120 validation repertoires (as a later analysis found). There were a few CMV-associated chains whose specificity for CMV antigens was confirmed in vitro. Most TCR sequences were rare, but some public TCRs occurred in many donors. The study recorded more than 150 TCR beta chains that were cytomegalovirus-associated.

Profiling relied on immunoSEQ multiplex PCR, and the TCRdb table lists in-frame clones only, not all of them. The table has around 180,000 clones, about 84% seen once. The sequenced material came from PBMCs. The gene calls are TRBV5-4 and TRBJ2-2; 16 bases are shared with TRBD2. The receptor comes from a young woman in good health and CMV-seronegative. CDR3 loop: CAYQGTSGGAGELFF. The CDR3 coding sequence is TGTGCCTACCAGGGGACTAGCGGGGGGGCCGGGGAGCTGTTTTTT.